The 28 T cell receptor beta chains in this list originate from one sample, sequenced in a study of blood T cell repertoires in COVID-19. Data came from immunoSEQ multiplex PCR; TCRdb stores just in-frame clones and leaves some out. The sample records 200,000 to 250,000 clones, 65% to 85% being singletons. The sequenced sample was PBMCs or T cells enriched from blood (not recorded which). Source of these receptors: a man under 40 with acute COVID-19.

The J gene is TRBJ2-3, the V gene TRBV4-1, with 10 bases aligning to TRBD2. V shed 1 base and J 6 bases; nucleotides not matched to a gene: 7. The CDR3 length is 16 residues. CDR1 is MGHRA and CDR2 is YSYEKL in the germline V gene. The CDR3 region is CASSQVPAGGPDTQYF. The CDR3 DNA follows: TGCGCCAGCAGCCAAGTCCCAGCGGGGGGGCCCGATACGCAGTATTTT.

The V gene is TRBV11-2, the J gene TRBJ2-1; 7 nucleotides line up with TRBD1. CDR3 size: 15 residues. Germline CDR1 is SGHAT and CDR2 is FQNNGV. Trimming took 4 bases from V and 10 from J; bases not matched to a gene: 13. CDR3 coding DNA: TGTGCCAGCAGCTCAGATATGAACAGGGGTAGGGAGCAGTTCTTC. It is translated as CASSSDMNRGREQFF.

The rearrangement joins TRBV5-5 to TRBJ2-7, with D possibly being TRBD2 (6 bases). Trimming shortened V by 3 bases and J by 0 bases, and 10 bases separated the two germline ends. From germline, CDR1 is SGHKS and CDR2 YYEKEE (reference sequence). This CDR3 spans 14 amino acids. Here the CDR3 reads CASSSAGRSYEQYF. The DNA of the CDR3 is TGTGCCAGCAGCTCGGCGGGGCGCTCCTACGAGCAGTACTTC.

The chain is built from TRBV10-1 and TRBJ2-5, with 9 positions matching TRBD1. CDR3 length: 17 amino acids. Looked up from germline, CDR1 is WNHNN and CDR2 is SYGVQD (reference sequence). V was clipped by 3 bases and J by 2 bases; unmatched bases: 10. The CDR3 DNA sequence: TGCGCCAGCAGTGACCCCGCGGGACAGGGAAATCAAGAGACCCAGTACTTC. It codes for CASSDPAGQGNQETQYF.

The chain is built from TRBV6-5 and TRBJ1-1, with 7 bases lining up with TRBD1. V lost 4 bases, J lost 8 bases, and 7 bases stayed unmatched. Germline V lookup: CDR1 MNHEY, CDR2 SVGAGI. The CDR3 consists of 13 residues. The CDR3 region has the DNA TGTGCCAGCAGTTTTACAGGGGTAGGGGAAGCTTTCTTT. This codes for CASSFTGVGEAFF.

This chain uses TRBV2 with TRBJ2-5; D not certain. The CDR3 consists of 10 residues. V was pared by 7 bases and J by 13 bases, with 13 bases between. Germline CDR1 and CDR2: SNHLY and FYNNEI. The CDR3 here is CASKTAVPYF. DNA for the CDR3: TGTGCCAGCAAGACGGCGGTACCGTACTTC.

This sequence joins TRBV5-5 and TRBJ2-7, with 7 bases fitting TRBD1. V lost 1 base to trimming and J lost 6 bases; unmatched junction nucleotides: 13. The CDR3 consists of 16 residues. The germline CDR1 and CDR2 sequences are SGHKS and YYEKEE (reference sequence). The CDR3 reads CASSLLSGQLFVEQYF. The CDR3 nucleotides are TGTGCCAGCAGCTTGTTGTCGGGACAGCTATTTGTCGAGCAGTACTTC.

This clone has just one count. V and J are TRBV5-1 and TRBJ1-2, with D possibly being TRBD1 (5 bases). Germline assignment: CDR1 SGHRS and CDR2 YFSETQ. The CDR3 loop spans 14 amino acids. V lost 3 bases and J lost 4, with 13 bases in between. The chain's CDR3 is CASSSLTALYGYTF. The CDR3 DNA follows: TGCGCCAGCAGCTCGTTGACAGCTCTCTATGGCTACACCTTC.

In its sample, this clone was seen once. The CDR3: CASMAGGPYEQYF. In nucleotides, the CDR3 is TGTGCCAGCATGGCGGGGGGGCCTTACGAGCAGTACTTC. The chain combines TRBV2 with TRBJ2-7; 9 bases fit TRBD2. The V segment lost 7 bases and the J segment 4 bases; nucleotides outside the gene matches: 5. The CDR3 consists of 13 residues. CDR1 and CDR2 from the germline V gene are SNHLY and FYNNEI.

V is TRBV6-1 and J is TRBJ2-1; D gene ambiguous. The CDR3 length is 12 residues. The germline V gene encodes CDR1 MNHNS and CDR2 SASEGT. Trimming took off 2 bases at V and 4 bases at J, with 3 bases between the two ends. The CDR3 sequence: CASSELYNEQFF. CDR3 nucleotides: TGTGCCAGCAGTGAACTATACAATGAGCAGTTCTTC.

The chain combines TRBV19 with TRBJ1-4, with 10 bases fitting TRBD1. The trim removed 2 bases at V and 8 bases at J, leaving 5 bases unmatched. CDR1 and CDR2 from the germline V gene are LNHDA and SQIVND (reference sequence). The CDR3 is 15 amino acids. The CDR3 protein is CASSISGTGVEKLFF. CDR3 sequence (DNA): TGTGCCAGTAGTATATCCGGGACAGGGGTCGAAAAACTGTTTTTT.

A single count supports this clone. This chain connects TRBV12-5 to TRBJ1-3; TRBD1 agrees at 8 bases. This CDR3 is built from 14 residues. The V segment lost 5 bases and the J segment 6 bases; nucleotides outside the gene matches: 6. Germline CDR1 is LGHNT and CDR2 is FRNRAP. The CDR3 DNA reads as TGTGCTAGTGGTCAGGACAGGGAGCTAAACACCATATATTTT. This encodes CASGQDRELNTIYF.

The CDR3 sequence: CASSPTHTNYEQYF. The CDR3 nucleotides read TGTGCCAGCAGCCCCACCCACACGAACTACGAGCAGTACTTC. The chain recombines TRBV2 with TRBJ2-7, with D uncertain. V was cut by 6 bases and J by 3 bases, with 15 bases left in between. The CDR3 has 14 amino acids. Germline CDR1 reads SNHLY; CDR2 reads FYNNEI.

The rearrangement links TRBV12-3 or TRBV12-4 to TRBJ1-2; D perhaps matches TRBD1 (5 bases). Trimming removed 6 bases at V and 8 bases at J, with 16 bases between. This CDR3 is built from 13 residues. CDR3 loop: CASRRGGAQGYTF. CDR3 DNA: TGTGCCAGCAGGCGGGGAGGGGCTCAGGGCTACACCTTC.

This chain links TRBV28 with TRBJ1-6; 10 nucleotides agree with TRBD1. CDR3 size: 16 residues. Trimming took 2 bases from V and 10 from J; bases not matched to a gene: 8. Germline assignment: CDR1 MDHEN and CDR2 SYDVKM. CDR3 nucleotide sequence: TGTGCCAGCAGTTTAGTTTTGGGGACAGGGGAGTCACCCCTCCACTTT. Protein sequence: CASSLVLGTGESPLHF.

The CDR3 coding sequence is TGTGCCAGCAGTGCCCGGGGGTCCTCCTACAATGAGCAGTTCTTC. As protein: CASSARGSSYNEQFF. This chain uses TRBV27 with TRBJ2-1, with D possibly matching TRBD2 (6 bases). The CDR3 runs 15 residues. Per the germline V gene, CDR1 is MNHEY and CDR2 is SMNVEV (reference sequence). With 5 bases removed from V and 0 bases from J, the gap between germline ends came to 11 bases.

The chain recombines TRBV4-1 with TRBJ2-5; the match to TRBD2 covers 11 bases. V shed 1 base and J 5 bases; nucleotides not matched to a gene: 6. Germline values: CDR1 MGHRA, CDR2 YSYEKL. The CDR3 runs to 16 residues. Here the CDR3 DNA reads TGCGCCAGCAGCCAAGGCCCTTCTAGCGGGGGGGAGACCCAGTACTTC. It translates to CASSQGPSSGGETQYF.

The chain is built from TRBV6-1 and TRBJ1-1; D is uncertain. Trimming shortened V by 0 bases and J by 0 bases, and 23 bases separated the two germline ends. Germline lookup yields CDR1 MNHNS and CDR2 SASEGT. The CDR3 extends over 20 amino acids. CDR3 residues: CASSEAPLFRAGALNTEAFF. DNA of the CDR3: TGTGCCAGCAGTGAAGCCCCTTTGTTTAGAGCCGGAGCTTTGAACACTGAAGCTTTCTTT.

The genes are TRBV7-3 and TRBJ2-1, with 10 bases fitting TRBD1. CDR1 SGHTA and CDR2 FQGTGA come from the germline V gene. This CDR3 is built from 15 residues. Trimming removed 5 bases from V and 6 bases from J; junction bases left unmatched: 7. The CDR3, as DNA: TGTGCCAGCAGCCGGACCGGGACAGGGGTCAATGAGCAGTTCTTC. It encodes CASSRTGTGVNEQFF.

The chain has TRBV5-1 and TRBJ2-7, with D uncertain. Between the trimmed V and J ends, which lost 0 bases and 2 bases, there was a span of 9 bases. CDR3 length: 14 amino acids. CDR1 and CDR2 (germline): SGHRS, YFSETQ. CDR3 loop: CASSLGHQAYEQYF. The CDR3 coding sequence is TGCGCCAGCAGCTTGGGACACCAAGCCTACGAGCAGTACTTC.

V is TRBV9 and J is TRBJ1-3, with 11 bases aligning to TRBD1. CDR1 is SGDLS and CDR2 is YYNGEE in the germline V gene. This CDR3 contains 15 residues. Trimming removed 3 bases from V and 6 bases from J; junction bases left unmatched: 5. CDR3 protein: CASSGKDRGLNTIYF. The CDR3 coding sequence is TGTGCCAGCAGCGGAAAGGACAGGGGGCTAAACACCATATATTTT. The full variable domain, in which reference TRBV9 and TRBJ1-3 provide the parts outside the CDR3, is DSGVTQTPKHLITATGQRVTLRCSPRSGDLSVYWYQQSLDQGLQFLIQYYNGEERAKGNILERFSAQQFPDLHSELNLSSLELGDSALYFCASSGKDRGLNTIYFGEGSWLTVV.

The chain has TRBV29-1 and TRBJ2-5, with a tentative D call TRBD2 (6 bases). Germline CDR1 SQVTM, CDR2 ANQGSEA. With 1 base removed from V and 4 bases from J, the gap between germline ends came to 7 bases. This CDR3 spans 12 amino acids. CDR3 in amino acids: CSVEGRGETQYF. The CDR3 DNA reads TGCAGCGTTGAAGGGAGGGGAGAGACCCAGTACTTC.

This chain uses TRBV28 with TRBJ2-7, with D possibly matching TRBD2 (6 bases). The CDR3 runs to 14 residues. Germline V gene sequence: CDR1 MDHEN, CDR2 SYDVKM. Between the trimmed V and J ends, which lost 6 bases and 2 bases, there was a span of 14 bases. CDR3 loop: CASRTGAPTYEQYF. DNA for the CDR3: TGTGCCAGCAGGACGGGAGCGCCCACCTACGAGCAGTACTTC.

V and J are TRBV19 and TRBJ1-5; D ambiguous. Per the germline V gene, CDR1 is LNHDA and CDR2 is SQIVND (reference sequence). Trimming took 0 bases from V and 6 from J, leaving 6 bases between them. The CDR3 sequence is 13 residues long. The CDR3 region has the DNA TGTGCCAGTAGTATAGATGGCACTCAGCCCCAGCATTTT. This encodes CASSIDGTQPQHF.

The V and J genes are TRBV19 and TRBJ2-1, with 8 bases fitting TRBD2. CDR3 length: 16 amino acids. Germline CDR1 is LNHDA and CDR2 is SQIVND (reference sequence). V lost 7 bases to trimming and J lost 0 bases; unmatched junction nucleotides: 8. The CDR3 DNA follows: TGTGCCAGTATGGGGACCGGGACTAGCTCCTACAATGAGCAGTTCTTC. Translated, it gives CASMGTGTSSYNEQFF.

CDR3 DNA: TGTGCCAGCAGCCCGATGGGGGGGAACACCGGGGAGCTGTTTTTT. This codes for CASSPMGGNTGELFF. This rearrangement joins TRBV5-4 to TRBJ2-2, with D tentatively TRBD2 (6 bases). This CDR3 spans 15 amino acids. With 4 bases removed from V and 1 base from J, the gap between germline ends came to 11 bases. Germline values: CDR1 SGHNT, CDR2 YYREEE (reference sequence).

With respect to this clone: The sample contains more than one DNA sequence encoding this CDR3. The chain is built from TRBV5-1 and TRBJ1-6; 7 nucleotides line up with TRBD1. Looked up from germline, CDR1 is SGHRS and CDR2 is YFSETQ. The CDR3 totals 15 residues. The J segment lost 5 bases and the V segment lost 4 bases, leaving 6 bases of the junction unmatched. The DNA for the CDR3 is TGCGCCAGCAGCCCGGGGACAGCTGATAATTCACCCCTCCACTTT. Amino acids: CASSPGTADNSPLHF. Supplemented by reference TRBV5-1 and TRBJ1-6, the full variable domain reads KAGVTQTPRYLIKTRGQQVTLSCSPISGHRSVSWYQQTPGQGLQFLFEYFSETQRNKGNFPGRFSGRQFSNSRSEMNVSTLELGDSALYLCASSPGTADNSPLHFGNGTRLTVT.

The table lists this clone with a few counts. The chain couples TRBV28 to TRBJ2-3, with 10 bases fitting TRBD2. In germline, CDR1 is MDHEN, CDR2 SYDVKM. The CDR3 length is 16 residues. Germline trimming cut 3 bases from V and 5 bases from J; bases unmatched to any gene: 8. The DNA of the CDR3 is TGTGCCAGCAGTTTGTGGGTAGCGGGGGGCCGAGATACGCAGTATTTT. This encodes CASSLWVAGGRDTQYF.